The clone carrying this T cell receptor beta chain showed up many times. These data belong to a study of response to subunit inactivated influenza vaccine. Each CDR3 protein gets one entry after TCRdb re-called the RT-PCR reads with MiXCR. Among 150,000 to 200,000 distinct CDR3 sequences, approximately 12% were seen once, and the ten largest hold less than 30%. CDR1 is LGHNA, CDR2 YNFKEQ, per germline. Trimming removed 0 bases from V and 6 bases from J, with 12 bases in between. The CDR3 length is 14 residues. The sample also formed part of further work on T cells expressing NK-cell markers. From that study: UMIs were included in TCR beta cDNA generated by 5'RACE template switching. Sorted CD3+CD56+NKG2C+, CD3+CD56+NKG2C- and CD3+CD56-NKG2C+ T cells supplied TCR beta repertoires. It was still unclear whether expanded NKG2C+ T cell clones were HCMV specific.

This chain connects TRBV4-2 to TRBJ2-7, with D uncertain. The sequencing used CD8+ T cells sorted from PBMCs, collected 12 days after vaccination. The sequence derives from a middle-aged man who received an inactivated influenza vaccine. The CDR3 DNA follows: TGTGCCAGCAGCCAAGAAAACGACTCATCCGAGCAGTACTTC. Amino acid sequence: CASSQENDSSEQYF.